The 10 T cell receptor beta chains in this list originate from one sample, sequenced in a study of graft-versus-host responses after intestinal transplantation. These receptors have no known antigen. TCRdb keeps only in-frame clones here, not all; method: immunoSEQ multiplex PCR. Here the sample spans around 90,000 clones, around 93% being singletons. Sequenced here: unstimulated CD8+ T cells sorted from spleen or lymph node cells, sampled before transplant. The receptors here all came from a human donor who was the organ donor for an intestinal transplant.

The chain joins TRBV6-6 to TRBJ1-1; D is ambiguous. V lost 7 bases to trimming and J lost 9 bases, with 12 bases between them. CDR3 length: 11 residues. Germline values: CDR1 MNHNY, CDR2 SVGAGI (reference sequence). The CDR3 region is CASTEDGKAFF. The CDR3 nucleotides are TGTGCCAGCACGGAGGACGGTAAAGCTTTCTTT.

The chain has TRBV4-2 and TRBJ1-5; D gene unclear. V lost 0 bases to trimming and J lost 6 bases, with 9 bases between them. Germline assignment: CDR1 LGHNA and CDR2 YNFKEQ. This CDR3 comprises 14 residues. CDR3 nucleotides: TGTGCCAGCAGCCAAGATTCATGGCTTCAGCCCCAGCATTTT. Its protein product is CASSQDSWLQPQHF.

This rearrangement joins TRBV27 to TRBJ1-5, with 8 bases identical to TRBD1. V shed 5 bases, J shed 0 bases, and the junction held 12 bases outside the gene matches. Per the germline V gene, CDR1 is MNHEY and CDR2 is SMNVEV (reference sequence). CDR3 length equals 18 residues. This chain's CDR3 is CASSPVGQGGPSNQPQHF. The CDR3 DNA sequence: TGTGCCAGCAGTCCGGTCGGACAGGGAGGGCCTAGCAATCAGCCCCAGCATTTT.

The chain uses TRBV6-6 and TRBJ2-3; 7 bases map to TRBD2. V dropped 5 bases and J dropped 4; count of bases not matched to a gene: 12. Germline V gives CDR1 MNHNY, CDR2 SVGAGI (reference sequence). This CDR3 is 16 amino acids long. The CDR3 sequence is CASSPRGAGIADTQYF. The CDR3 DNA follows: TGTGCCAGCAGTCCCCGAGGAGCGGGAATCGCAGATACGCAGTATTTT.

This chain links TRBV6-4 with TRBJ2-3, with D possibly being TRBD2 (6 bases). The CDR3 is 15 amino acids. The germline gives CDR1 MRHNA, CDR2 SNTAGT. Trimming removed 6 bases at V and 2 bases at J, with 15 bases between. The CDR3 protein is CASREMGLPTDTQYF. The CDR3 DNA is TGTGCCAGCAGAGAAATGGGACTTCCCACAGATACGCAGTATTTT.

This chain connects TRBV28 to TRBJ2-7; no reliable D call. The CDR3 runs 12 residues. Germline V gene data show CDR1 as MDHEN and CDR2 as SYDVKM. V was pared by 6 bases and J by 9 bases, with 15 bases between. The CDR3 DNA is TGTGCCAGCAGCCCACGGCTGACTGGGCAGTACTTC. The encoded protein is CASSPRLTGQYF.

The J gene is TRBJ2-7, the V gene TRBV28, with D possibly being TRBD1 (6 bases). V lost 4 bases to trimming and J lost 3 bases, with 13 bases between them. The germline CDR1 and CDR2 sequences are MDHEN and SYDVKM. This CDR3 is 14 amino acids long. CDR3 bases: TGTGCCAGCAGTTGGGACCGACAGGTCTACGAGCAGTACTTC. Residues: CASSWDRQVYEQYF.

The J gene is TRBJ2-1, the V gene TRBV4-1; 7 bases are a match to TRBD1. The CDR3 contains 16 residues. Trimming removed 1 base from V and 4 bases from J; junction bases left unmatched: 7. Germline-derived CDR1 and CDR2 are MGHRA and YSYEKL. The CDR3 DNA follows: TGCGCCAGCAGCCAAGTGGCGGACAGGAGATACAATGAGCAGTTCTTC. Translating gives CASSQVADRRYNEQFF.

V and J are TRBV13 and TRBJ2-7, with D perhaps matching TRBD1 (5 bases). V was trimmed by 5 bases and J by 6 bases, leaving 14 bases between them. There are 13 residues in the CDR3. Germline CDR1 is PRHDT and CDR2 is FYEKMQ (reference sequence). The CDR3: CASSPTHRSEQYF. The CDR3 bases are TGTGCCAGCAGCCCCACCCACAGGTCCGAGCAGTACTTC.

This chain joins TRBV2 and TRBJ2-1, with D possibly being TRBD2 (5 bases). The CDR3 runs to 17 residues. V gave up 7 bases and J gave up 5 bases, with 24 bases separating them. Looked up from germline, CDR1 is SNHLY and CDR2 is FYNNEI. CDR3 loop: CASNMVYTSSGNNEQFF. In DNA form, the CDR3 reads TGTGCCAGCAATATGGTGTACACTAGTAGTGGTAACAATGAGCAGTTCTTC.